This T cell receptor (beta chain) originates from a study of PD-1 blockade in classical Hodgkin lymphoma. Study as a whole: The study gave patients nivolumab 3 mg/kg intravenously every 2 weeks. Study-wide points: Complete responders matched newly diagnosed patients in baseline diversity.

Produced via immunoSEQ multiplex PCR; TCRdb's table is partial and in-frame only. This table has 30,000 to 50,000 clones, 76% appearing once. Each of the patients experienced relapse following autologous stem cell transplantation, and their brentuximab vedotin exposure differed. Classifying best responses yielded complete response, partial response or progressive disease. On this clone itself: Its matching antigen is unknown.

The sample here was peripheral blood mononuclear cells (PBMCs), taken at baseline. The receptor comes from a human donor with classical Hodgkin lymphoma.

The CDR3 DNA sequence: TGTGCCATCTATGAGGGGGCGGGCGAGCAGTACTTC. Encoded protein: CAIYEGAGEQYF. The rearrangement links TRBV10-3 to TRBJ2-7, with TRBD1 matching over 7 bases. CDR1 and CDR2 from the germline V gene are ENHRY and SYGVKD. The CDR3 has 12 residues. V lost 8 bases and J lost 6; bases outside the gene matches: 7.